This T cell receptor beta chain is drawn from a study of blood T cell repertoires in COVID-19. In the source study's methods: By means of reference gene primer amplification, nucleated cell counts were estimated. Data came from immunoSEQ multiplex PCR; TCRdb stores just in-frame clones and leaves some out. V and J calls and clone size are copied from that table; D and trimming were computed from the DNA. This table has under 200,000 clones, 90% to 95% appearing once. The receptor comes from a man between 50 and 59 years old with acute or convalescent COVID-19. Source material: peripheral blood.

The CDR3 DNA reads TGTGCCAGCAGCCAAGCACCAGGGGGTCAAGAGACCCAGTACTTC. Protein sequence: CASSQAPGGQETQYF. The chain couples TRBV3-1 (or the pseudogene TRBV3-2) to TRBJ2-5, with 7 positions matching TRBD1. CDR3 length: 15 amino acids. Losses at the gene ends were 1 base for V and 2 bases for J; bases not matched to a gene: 4. Germline V CDR1 and CDR2: LGHDT, YNNKEL (reference sequence).